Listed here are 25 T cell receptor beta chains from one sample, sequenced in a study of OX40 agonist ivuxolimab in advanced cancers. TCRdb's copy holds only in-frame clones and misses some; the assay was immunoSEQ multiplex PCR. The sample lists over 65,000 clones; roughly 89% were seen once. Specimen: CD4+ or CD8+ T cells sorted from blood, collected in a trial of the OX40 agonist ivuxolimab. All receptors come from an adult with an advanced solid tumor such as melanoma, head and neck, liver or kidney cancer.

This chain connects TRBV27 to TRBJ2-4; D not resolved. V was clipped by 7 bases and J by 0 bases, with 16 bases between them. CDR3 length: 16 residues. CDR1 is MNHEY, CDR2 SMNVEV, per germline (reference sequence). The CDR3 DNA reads TGTGCCAGCACTTCCCTGGGCAGTTTAGCCAAAAACATTCAGTACTTC. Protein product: CASTSLGSLAKNIQYF.

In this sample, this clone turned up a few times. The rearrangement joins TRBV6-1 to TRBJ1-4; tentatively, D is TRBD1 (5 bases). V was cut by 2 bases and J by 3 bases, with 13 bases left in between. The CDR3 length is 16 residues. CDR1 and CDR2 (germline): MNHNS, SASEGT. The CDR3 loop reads CASSETWGRSNEKLFF. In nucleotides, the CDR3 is TGTGCCAGCAGTGAAACCTGGGGGAGGTCTAATGAAAAACTGTTTTTT.

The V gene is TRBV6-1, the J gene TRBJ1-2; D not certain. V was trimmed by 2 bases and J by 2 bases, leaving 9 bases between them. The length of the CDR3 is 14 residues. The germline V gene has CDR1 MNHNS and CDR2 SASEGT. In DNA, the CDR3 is TGTGCCAGCAGTGAAAGGGAGGGAAACTATGGCTACACCTTC. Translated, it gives CASSEREGNYGYTF.

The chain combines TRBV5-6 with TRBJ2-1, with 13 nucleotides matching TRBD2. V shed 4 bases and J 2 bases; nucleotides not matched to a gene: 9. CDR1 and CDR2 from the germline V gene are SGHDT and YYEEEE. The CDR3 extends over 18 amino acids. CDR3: CASSPRTSGSIAYNEQFF. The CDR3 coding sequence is TGTGCCAGCAGCCCCCGGACTAGCGGGAGTATCGCCTACAATGAGCAGTTCTTC.

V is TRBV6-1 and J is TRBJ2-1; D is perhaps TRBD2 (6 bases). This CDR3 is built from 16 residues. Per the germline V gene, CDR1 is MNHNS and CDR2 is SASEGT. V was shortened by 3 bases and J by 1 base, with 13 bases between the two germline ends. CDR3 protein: CASSDVGSGSYNEQFF. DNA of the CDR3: TGTGCCAGCAGTGATGTTGGTAGCGGATCCTACAATGAGCAGTTCTTC.

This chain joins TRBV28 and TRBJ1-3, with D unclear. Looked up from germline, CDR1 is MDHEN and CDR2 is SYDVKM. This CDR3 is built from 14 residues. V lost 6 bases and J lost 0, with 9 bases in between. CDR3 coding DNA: TGTGCCAGCAGCCCAGATTACTCTGGAAACACCATATATTTT. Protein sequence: CASSPDYSGNTIYF.

CDR3 residues: CASGTGPGTEAFF. CDR3 DNA: TGTGCTAGTGGGACAGGCCCGGGCACTGAAGCTTTCTTT. The rearrangement links TRBV12-5 to TRBJ1-1; maybe TRBD1 (6 bases). Trimming left V 6 bases short and J 4 bases short, with 12 bases between. There are 13 residues in the CDR3. Germline values: CDR1 LGHNT, CDR2 FRNRAP.

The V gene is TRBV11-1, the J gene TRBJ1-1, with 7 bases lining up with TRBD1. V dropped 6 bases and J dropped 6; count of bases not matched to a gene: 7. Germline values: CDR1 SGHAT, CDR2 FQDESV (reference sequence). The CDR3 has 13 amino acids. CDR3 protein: CASRSWDSSEAFF. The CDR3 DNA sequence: TGTGCCAGCAGGTCATGGGACAGCTCTGAAGCTTTCTTT. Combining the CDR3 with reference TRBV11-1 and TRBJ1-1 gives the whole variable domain EAEVAQSPRYKITEKSQAVAFWCDPISGHATLYWYRQILGQGPELLVQFQDESVVDDSQLPKDRFSAERLKGVDSTLKIQPAELGDSAMYLCASRSWDSSEAFFGQGTRLTVV.

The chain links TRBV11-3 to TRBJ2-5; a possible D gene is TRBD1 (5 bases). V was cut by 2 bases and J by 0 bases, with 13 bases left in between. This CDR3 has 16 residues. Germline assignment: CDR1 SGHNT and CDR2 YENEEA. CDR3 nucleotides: TGTGCCAGCAGCTTATCTTGGGCAGGGCACCAAGAGACCCAGTACTTC. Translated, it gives CASSLSWAGHQETQYF.

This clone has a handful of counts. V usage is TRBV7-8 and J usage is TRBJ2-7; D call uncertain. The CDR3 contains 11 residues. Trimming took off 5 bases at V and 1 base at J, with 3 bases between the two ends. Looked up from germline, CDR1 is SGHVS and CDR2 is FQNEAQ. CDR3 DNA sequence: TGTGCCAGCAGCCCTTCCTACGAGCAGTACTTC. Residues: CASSPSYEQYF.

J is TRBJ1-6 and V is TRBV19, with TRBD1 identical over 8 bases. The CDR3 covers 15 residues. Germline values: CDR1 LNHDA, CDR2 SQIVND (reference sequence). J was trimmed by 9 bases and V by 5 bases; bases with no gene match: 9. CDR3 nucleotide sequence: TGTGCCAGTAGTGGACAGGGAGATGGGAGTTCACCCCTCCACTTT. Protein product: CASSGQGDGSSPLHF.

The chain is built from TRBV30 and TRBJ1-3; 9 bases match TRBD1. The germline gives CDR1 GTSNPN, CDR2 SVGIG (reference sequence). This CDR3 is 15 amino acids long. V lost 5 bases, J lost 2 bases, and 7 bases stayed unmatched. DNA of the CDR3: TGTGCCTGGGACGGACAGGGGTCTCCTGGAAACACCATATATTTT. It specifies CAWDGQGSPGNTIYF.

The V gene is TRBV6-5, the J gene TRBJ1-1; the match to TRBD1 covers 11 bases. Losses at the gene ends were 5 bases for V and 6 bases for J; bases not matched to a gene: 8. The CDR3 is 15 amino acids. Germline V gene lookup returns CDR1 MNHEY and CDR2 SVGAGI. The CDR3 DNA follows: TGTGCCAGCAGTGCTCCGGGACAGGGGGTATCTGAAGCTTTCTTT. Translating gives CASSAPGQGVSEAFF.

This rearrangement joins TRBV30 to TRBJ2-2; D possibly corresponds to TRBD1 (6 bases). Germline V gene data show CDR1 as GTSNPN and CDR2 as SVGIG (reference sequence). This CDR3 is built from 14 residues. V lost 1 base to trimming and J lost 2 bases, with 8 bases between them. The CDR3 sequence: CAWSADSNTGELFF. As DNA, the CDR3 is TGTGCCTGGAGTGCGGACAGTAACACCGGGGAGCTGTTTTTT.

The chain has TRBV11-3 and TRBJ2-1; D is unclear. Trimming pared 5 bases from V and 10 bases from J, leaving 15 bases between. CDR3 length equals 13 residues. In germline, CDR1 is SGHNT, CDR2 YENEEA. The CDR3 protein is CASSPGPDREQFF. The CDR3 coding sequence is TGTGCCAGCAGCCCCGGCCCGGATCGGGAGCAGTTCTTC.

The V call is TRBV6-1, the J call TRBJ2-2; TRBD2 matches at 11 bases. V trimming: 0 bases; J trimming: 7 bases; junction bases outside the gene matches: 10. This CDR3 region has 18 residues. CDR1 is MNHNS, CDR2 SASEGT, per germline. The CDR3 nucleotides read TGTGCCAGCAGTGAAGCCCTAGCGGGGGGCCGGGCACGCGGGGAGCTGTTTTTT. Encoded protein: CASSEALAGGRARGELFF.

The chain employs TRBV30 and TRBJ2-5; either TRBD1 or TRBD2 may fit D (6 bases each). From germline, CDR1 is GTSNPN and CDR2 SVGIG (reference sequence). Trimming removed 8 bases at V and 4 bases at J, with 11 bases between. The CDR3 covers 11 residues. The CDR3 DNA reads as TGTGCCGGGGGGCGGAGAGAGACCCAGTACTTC. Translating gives CAGGRRETQYF.

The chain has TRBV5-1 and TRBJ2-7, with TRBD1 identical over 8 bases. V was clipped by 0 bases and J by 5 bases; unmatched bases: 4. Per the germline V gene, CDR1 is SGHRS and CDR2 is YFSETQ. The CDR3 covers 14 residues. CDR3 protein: CASSLGTGSDEQYF. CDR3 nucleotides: TGCGCCAGCAGCTTGGGGACAGGGTCCGACGAGCAGTACTTC.

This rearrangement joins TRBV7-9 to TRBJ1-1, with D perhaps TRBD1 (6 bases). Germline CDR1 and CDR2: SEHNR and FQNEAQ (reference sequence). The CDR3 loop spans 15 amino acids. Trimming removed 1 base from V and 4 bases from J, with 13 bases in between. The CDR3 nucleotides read TGTGCCAGCAGCTTAGATCTGGGGGCGACCACTGAAGCTTTCTTT. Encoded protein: CASSLDLGATTEAFF.

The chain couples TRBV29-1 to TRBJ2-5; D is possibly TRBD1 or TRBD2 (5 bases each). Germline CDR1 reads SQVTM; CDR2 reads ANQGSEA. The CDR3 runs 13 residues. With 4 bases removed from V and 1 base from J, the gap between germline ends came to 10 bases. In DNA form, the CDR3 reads TGCAGCGTTGGGGGACGGTTCCAAGAGACCCAGTACTTC. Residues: CSVGGRFQETQYF.

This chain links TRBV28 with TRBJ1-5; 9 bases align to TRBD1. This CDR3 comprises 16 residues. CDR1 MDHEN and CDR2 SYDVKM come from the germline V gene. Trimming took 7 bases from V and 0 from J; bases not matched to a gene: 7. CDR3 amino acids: CASKKGTGFSNQPQHF. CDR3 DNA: TGTGCCAGCAAAAAGGGGACAGGGTTTAGCAATCAGCCCCAGCATTTT.

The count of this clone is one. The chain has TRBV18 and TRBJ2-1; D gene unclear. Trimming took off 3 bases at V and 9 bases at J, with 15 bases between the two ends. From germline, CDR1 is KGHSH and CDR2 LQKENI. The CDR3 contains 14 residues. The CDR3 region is CASSPGPERAEQFF. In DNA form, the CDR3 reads TGTGCCAGCTCACCCGGGCCCGAAAGGGCTGAGCAGTTCTTC.

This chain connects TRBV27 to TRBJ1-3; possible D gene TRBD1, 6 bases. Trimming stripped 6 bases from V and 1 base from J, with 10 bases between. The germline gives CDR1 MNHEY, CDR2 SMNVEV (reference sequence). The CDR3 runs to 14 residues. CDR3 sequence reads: CASREGGSGNTIYF. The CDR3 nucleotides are TGTGCCAGCAGGGAGGGGGGGTCTGGAAACACCATATATTTT.

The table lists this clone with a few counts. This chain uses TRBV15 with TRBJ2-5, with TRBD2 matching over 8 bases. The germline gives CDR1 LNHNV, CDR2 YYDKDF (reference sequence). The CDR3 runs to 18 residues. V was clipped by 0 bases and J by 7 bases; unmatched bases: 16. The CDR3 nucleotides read TGTGCCACCAGCAGAGAAATGCGGACTAGCAGATTAGTAGGGACCCAGTACTTC. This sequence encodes CATSREMRTSRLVGTQYF.

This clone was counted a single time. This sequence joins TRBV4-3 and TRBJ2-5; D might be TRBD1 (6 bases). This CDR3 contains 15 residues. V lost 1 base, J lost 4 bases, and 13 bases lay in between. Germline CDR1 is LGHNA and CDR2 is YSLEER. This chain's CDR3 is CASSQVQGVGETQYF. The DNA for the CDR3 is TGCGCCAGCAGCCAAGTACAGGGAGTTGGAGAGACCCAGTACTTC.